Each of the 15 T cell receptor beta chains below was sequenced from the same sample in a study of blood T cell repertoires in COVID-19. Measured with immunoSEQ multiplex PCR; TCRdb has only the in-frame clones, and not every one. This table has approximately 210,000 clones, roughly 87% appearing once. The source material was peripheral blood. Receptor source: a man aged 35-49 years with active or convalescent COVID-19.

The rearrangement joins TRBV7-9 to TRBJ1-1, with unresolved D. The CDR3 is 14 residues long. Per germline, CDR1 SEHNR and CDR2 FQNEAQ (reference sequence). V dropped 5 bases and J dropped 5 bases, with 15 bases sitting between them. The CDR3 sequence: CASSRDGRGTEAFF. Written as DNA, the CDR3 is TGTGCCAGCAGCCGAGACGGTCGGGGAACTGAAGCTTTCTTT.

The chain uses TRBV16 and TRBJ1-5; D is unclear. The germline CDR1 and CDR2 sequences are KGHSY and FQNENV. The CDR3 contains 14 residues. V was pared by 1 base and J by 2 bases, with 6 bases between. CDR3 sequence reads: CASSQWEGNQPQHF. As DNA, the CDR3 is TGTGCCAGCAGCCAATGGGAGGGCAATCAGCCCCAGCATTTT. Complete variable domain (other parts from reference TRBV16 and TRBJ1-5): GEEVAQTPKHLVRGEGQKAKLYCAPIKGHSYVFWYQQVLKNEFKFLISFQNENVFDETGMPKERFSAKCLPNSPCSLEIQATKLEDSAVYFCASSQWEGNQPQHFGDGTRLSIL.

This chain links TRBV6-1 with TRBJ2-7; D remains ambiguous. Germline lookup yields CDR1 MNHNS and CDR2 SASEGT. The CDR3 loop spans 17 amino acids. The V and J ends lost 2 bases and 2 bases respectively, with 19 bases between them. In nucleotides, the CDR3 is TGTGCCAGCAGTGAACCCGCCTTCCGACGGCGGACCTACGAGCAGTACTTC. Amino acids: CASSEPAFRRRTYEQYF.

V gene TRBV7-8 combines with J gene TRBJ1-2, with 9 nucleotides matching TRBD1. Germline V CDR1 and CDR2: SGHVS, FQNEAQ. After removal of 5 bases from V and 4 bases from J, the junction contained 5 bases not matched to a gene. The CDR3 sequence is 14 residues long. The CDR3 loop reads CASSTTGGGYGYTF. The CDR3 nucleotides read TGTGCCAGCAGCACAACAGGGGGCGGCTATGGCTACACCTTC.

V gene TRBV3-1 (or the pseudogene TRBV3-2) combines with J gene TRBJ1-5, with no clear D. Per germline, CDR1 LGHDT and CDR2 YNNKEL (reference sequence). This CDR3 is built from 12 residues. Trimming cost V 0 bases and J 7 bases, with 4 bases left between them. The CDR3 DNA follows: TGTGCCAGCAGCCAAGAGCAGCAGCCCCAGCATTTT. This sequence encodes CASSQEQQPQHF.

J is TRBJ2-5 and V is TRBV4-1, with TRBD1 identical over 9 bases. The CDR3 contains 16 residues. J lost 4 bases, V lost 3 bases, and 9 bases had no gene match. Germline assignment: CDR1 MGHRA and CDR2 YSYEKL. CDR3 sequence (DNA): TGCGCCAGCAGCCAGGATCGGACAGGGGCAGCAGAGACCCAGTACTTC. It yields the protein CASSQDRTGAAETQYF.

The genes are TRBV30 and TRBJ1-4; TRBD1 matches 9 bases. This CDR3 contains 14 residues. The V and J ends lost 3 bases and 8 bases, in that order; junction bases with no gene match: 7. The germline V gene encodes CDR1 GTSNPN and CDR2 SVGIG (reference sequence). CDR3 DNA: TGTGCCTGGAGCGTGGGACAGGGTAGGGAAAAACTGTTTTTT. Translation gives CAWSVGQGREKLFF.

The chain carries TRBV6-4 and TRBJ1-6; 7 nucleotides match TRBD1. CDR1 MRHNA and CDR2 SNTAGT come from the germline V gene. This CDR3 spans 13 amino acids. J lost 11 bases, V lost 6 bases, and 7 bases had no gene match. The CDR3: CASSRQGNPPLHF. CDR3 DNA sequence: TGTGCCAGCAGCAGACAGGGAAATCCACCCCTCCACTTT.

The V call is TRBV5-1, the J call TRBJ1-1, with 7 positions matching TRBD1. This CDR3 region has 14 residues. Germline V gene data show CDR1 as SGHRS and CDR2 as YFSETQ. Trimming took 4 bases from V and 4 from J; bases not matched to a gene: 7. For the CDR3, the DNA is TGCGCCAGCAGCATTGTTCCAGGGGGCACTGAAGCTTTCTTT. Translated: CASSIVPGGTEAFF. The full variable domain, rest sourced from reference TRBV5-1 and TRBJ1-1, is KAGVTQTPRYLIKTRGQQVTLSCSPISGHRSVSWYQQTPGQGLQFLFEYFSETQRNKGNFPGRFSGRQFSNSRSEMNVSTLELGDSALYLCASSIVPGGTEAFFGQGTRLTVV.

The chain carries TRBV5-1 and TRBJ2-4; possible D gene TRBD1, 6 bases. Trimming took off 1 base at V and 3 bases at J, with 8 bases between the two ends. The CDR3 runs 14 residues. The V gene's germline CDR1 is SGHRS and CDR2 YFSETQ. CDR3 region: CASSLLDSKNIQYF. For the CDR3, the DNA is TGCGCCAGCAGCTTGCTGGACAGCAAAAACATTCAGTACTTC.

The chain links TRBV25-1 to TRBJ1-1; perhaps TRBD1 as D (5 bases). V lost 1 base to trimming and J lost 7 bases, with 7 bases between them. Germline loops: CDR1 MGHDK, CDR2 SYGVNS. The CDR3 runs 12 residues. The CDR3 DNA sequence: TGTGCCAGCAGTGAATGGAGGGGTGAAGCTTTCTTT. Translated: CASSEWRGEAFF.

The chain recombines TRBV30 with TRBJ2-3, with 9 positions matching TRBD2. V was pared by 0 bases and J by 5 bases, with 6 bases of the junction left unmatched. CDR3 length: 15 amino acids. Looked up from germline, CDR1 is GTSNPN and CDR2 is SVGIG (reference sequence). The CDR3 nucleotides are TGTGCCTGGAGTGTGGTTAGCGGGGGTTTAGATACGCAGTATTTT. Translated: CAWSVVSGGLDTQYF.

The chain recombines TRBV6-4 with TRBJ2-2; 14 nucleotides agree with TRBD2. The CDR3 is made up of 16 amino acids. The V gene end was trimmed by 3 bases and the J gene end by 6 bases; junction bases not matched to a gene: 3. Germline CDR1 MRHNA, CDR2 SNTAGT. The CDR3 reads CASSETGLAGAGELFF. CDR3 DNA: TGTGCCAGCAGTGAAACGGGACTAGCGGGAGCCGGGGAGCTGTTTTTT.

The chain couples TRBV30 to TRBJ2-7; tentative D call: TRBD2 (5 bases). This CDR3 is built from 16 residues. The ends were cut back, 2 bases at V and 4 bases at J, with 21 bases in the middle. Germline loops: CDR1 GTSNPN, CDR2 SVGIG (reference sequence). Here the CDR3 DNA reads TGTGCCTGGAGTAGGAGAGGTCTCCAGAGGGCTTACGAGCAGTACTTC. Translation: CAWSRRGLQRAYEQYF.

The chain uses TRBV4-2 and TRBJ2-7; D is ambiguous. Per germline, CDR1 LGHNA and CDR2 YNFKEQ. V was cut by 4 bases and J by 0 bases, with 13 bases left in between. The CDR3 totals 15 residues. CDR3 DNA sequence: TGTGCCAGCAGCCTGGATTCCTGGAGCTCCTACGAGCAGTACTTC. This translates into CASSLDSWSSYEQYF.